This record covers a single T cell receptor (beta chain). The sample is drawn from a study of memory CD4+ T cells and cytomegalovirus serostatus. Study-wide background: This sample comes from healthy Belgian adults, under 10 CMV seropositive, approximately 24 seronegative.

The assay was immunoSEQ multiplex PCR, and TCRdb's table has in-frame clones only and misses some. The sample records about 58,000 clones, approximately 77% being singletons. This CDR3 is 12 amino acids long. Germline V CDR1 and CDR2: SGHRS, YFSETQ. The J segment lost 9 bases and the V segment lost 5 bases, leaving 7 bases of the junction unmatched. Single viable CD3+CD4+CD8-CD45RO+ cells were sorted as the memory CD4+ T cells. The TCR sequence derives from an adult in good health and CMV-seronegative. Some clones in this sample may be carry-over from other donors' samples. This chain uses TRBV5-1 with TRBJ1-1; TRBD1 aligns across 7 bases. The sample comprised memory CD4+ T cells from blood. The CDR3, as DNA: TGCGCCAGCAGAGACGGGACAGCGCAAGCTTTCTTT. Encoded protein: CASRDGTAQAFF.